These 18 T cell receptor beta chains were sequenced from one sample in a study of graft-versus-host responses after intestinal transplantation. The protocol was immunoSEQ multiplex PCR, while the TCRdb copy is restricted to in-frame clones and leaves out a portion. This table has around 100,000 clones, 90% to 95% appearing once. The antigens for these receptors are not known. The sample consisted of unstimulated CD4+ T cells sorted from spleen or lymph node cells, taken before transplant. All receptors derive from a human donor who was the organ donor for an intestinal transplant.

The chain uses TRBV18 and TRBJ2-2; 7 bases agree with TRBD1. CDR3 length: 16 amino acids. The J segment lost 7 bases and the V segment lost 3 bases, leaving 11 bases of the junction unmatched. The germline V gene encodes CDR1 KGHSH and CDR2 LQKENI. The CDR3 bases are TGTGCCAGCTCACCTCCATTAGGACAGGTCGGCGGGGAGCTGTTTTTT. It encodes CASSPPLGQVGGELFF.

This clone was seen once. The J gene is TRBJ1-4, the V gene TRBV11-3; unclear D gene. Trimming pared 1 base from V and 8 bases from J, leaving 2 bases between. The CDR3 is made up of 11 amino acids. Germline values: CDR1 SGHNT, CDR2 YENEEA. The CDR3 loop is CASSLAEKLFF. The DNA for the CDR3 is TGTGCCAGCAGCTTAGCAGAAAAACTGTTTTTT.

This chain uses TRBV10-3 with TRBJ2-3, with D unresolved. Between the trimmed V and J ends, which lost 6 bases and 1 base, there was a span of 8 bases. From germline, CDR1 is ENHRY and CDR2 SYGVKD. This CDR3 has 13 residues. The CDR3 is CAISWTGTDTQYF. The CDR3 DNA sequence: TGTGCCATCAGCTGGACGGGCACAGATACGCAGTATTTT.

The chain uses TRBV20-1 and TRBJ1-5; D is uncertain. Germline CDR1 DFQATT, CDR2 SNEGSKA (reference sequence). The CDR3 covers 10 residues. Trimming removed 6 bases at V and 12 bases at J, with 12 bases between. The CDR3 region is CSAKGRGQHF. The CDR3, as DNA: TGCAGTGCCAAGGGTCGGGGCCAGCATTTT.

The chain is built from TRBV9 and TRBJ2-1; the D gene is possibly TRBD2 (5 bases). Trimming took off 3 bases at V and 2 bases at J, with 12 bases between the two ends. Germline V gene data show CDR1 as SGDLS and CDR2 as YYNGEE. The CDR3 covers 15 residues. In nucleotides, the CDR3 is TGTGCCAGCAGCGGCGACTACCCTCCCTACAATGAGCAGTTCTTC. Translating it yields CASSGDYPPYNEQFF. The variable domain in full, completed from reference TRBV9 and TRBJ2-1, reads DSGVTQTPKHLITATGQRVTLRCSPRSGDLSVYWYQQSLDQGLQFLIQYYNGEERAKGNILERFSAQQFPDLHSELNLSSLELGDSALYFCASSGDYPPYNEQFFGPGTRLTVL.

The chain uses TRBV10-1 and TRBJ2-5, with TRBD2 matching over 11 bases. CDR3 length: 17 amino acids. Trimming removed 6 bases from V and 0 bases from J; junction bases left unmatched: 9. Germline V lookup: CDR1 WNHNN, CDR2 SYGVQD (reference sequence). The CDR3 coding sequence is TGCGCCAGCAGCCCGGGACTAGCGGTATCGTACCAAGAGACCCAGTACTTC. This encodes CASSPGLAVSYQETQYF.

J is TRBJ1-5 and V is TRBV6-1; the match to TRBD1 covers 7 bases. This CDR3 has 15 amino acids. The V and J ends lost 4 bases and 6 bases, in that order; junction bases with no gene match: 9. Germline CDR1 reads MNHNS; CDR2 reads SASEGT. The CDR3 protein is CASSVGGGVGQPQHF. As DNA, the CDR3 is TGTGCCAGCAGTGTAGGAGGGGGCGTCGGTCAGCCCCAGCATTTT.

This clone was seen just once. V usage is TRBV6-5 and J usage is TRBJ1-5; weak D call: TRBD1 (6 bases). The V end lost 5 bases, the J end lost 7 bases, and 15 bases lay between the germline ends. Germline CDR1 MNHEY, CDR2 SVGAGI. The CDR3 covers 14 residues. CDR3 sequence: CASSGGGAGQPQHF. DNA of the CDR3: TGTGCCAGCAGTGGAGGGGGGGCAGGGCAGCCCCAGCATTTT.

J is TRBJ1-1 and V is TRBV7-9; D is possibly TRBD1 (6 bases). Germline V gives CDR1 SEHNR, CDR2 FQNEAQ (reference sequence). The CDR3 covers 16 residues. Trimming pared 4 bases from V and 0 bases from J, leaving 15 bases between. The chain's CDR3 is CASSSPGQGMNTEAFF. The CDR3, as DNA: TGTGCCAGCAGCTCACCTGGGCAGGGGATGAACACTGAAGCTTTCTTT.

The chain is built from TRBV6-6 and TRBJ1-5; D unclear. The germline V gene encodes CDR1 MNHNY and CDR2 SVGAGI (reference sequence). The CDR3 consists of 14 residues. V lost 1 base, J lost 3 bases, and 7 bases lay in between. The CDR3 bases are TGTGCCAGCAGTTACTTGGGGTTCAATCAGCCCCAGCATTTT. Residues: CASSYLGFNQPQHF.

The chain combines TRBV10-3 with TRBJ1-4; D possibly corresponds to TRBD1 (6 bases). V shed 4 bases and J shed 7 bases, with 13 bases lying between them. The CDR3 consists of 14 residues. The germline V gene has CDR1 ENHRY and CDR2 SYGVKD. CDR3 sequence: CAISVTGSSEKLFF. The DNA for the CDR3 is TGTGCCATCAGTGTTACAGGGTCCAGTGAAAAACTGTTTTTT.

This chain joins TRBV28 and TRBJ2-1; D ambiguous. V lost 3 bases to trimming and J lost 7 bases, with 7 bases between them. The CDR3 extends over 12 amino acids. CDR1 is MDHEN, CDR2 SYDVKM, per germline. Here the CDR3 DNA reads TGTGCCAGCAGTTTTTTGAGAAATGAGCAGTTCTTC. Translating gives CASSFLRNEQFF.

In DNA form, the CDR3 reads TGTGCCAGTAGTAGCCCGGGACATTCCACAGATACGCAGTATTTT. Amino acid sequence: CASSSPGHSTDTQYF. The chain uses TRBV19 and TRBJ2-3, with TRBD1 as a possible D gene (6 bases). V lost 4 bases to trimming and J lost 2 bases, with 13 bases between them. CDR1 LNHDA and CDR2 SQIVND come from the germline V gene (reference sequence). The CDR3 loop spans 15 amino acids.

V usage is TRBV6-6 and J usage is TRBJ2-1; TRBD2 agrees at 14 bases. This CDR3 is built from 16 residues. Germline CDR1 MNHNY, CDR2 SVGAGI (reference sequence). Losses at the gene ends were 6 bases for V and 8 bases for J; bases not matched to a gene: 9. CDR3 coding DNA: TGTGCCAGCAGAGATGGGACTAGCGGGAGTATCCATGAGCAGTTCTTC. This translates into CASRDGTSGSIHEQFF.

This chain links TRBV15 with TRBJ2-2, with 10 positions matching TRBD1. The germline gives CDR1 LNHNV, CDR2 YYDKDF (reference sequence). With V trimmed by 5 bases and J by 3 bases, 3 bases remained unmatched. This CDR3 contains 15 residues. CDR3 coding DNA: TGTGCCACCAGCGGACAGGGGGGCGACACCGGGGAGCTGTTTTTT. The encoded protein is CATSGQGGDTGELFF.

V and J are TRBV18 and TRBJ2-3; 11 nucleotides line up with TRBD1. The germline V gene encodes CDR1 KGHSH and CDR2 LQKENI. This CDR3 region has 17 residues. V shed 5 bases and J 3 bases; nucleotides not matched to a gene: 10. The CDR3 nucleotides are TGTGCCAGCTCAAAAAAGCCGGGACAGGGGGGGACAGATACGCAGTATTTT. This translates into CASSKKPGQGGTDTQYF.

This sequence joins TRBV5-4 and TRBJ1-1; D unresolved. Germline-derived CDR1 and CDR2 are SGHNT and YYREEE (reference sequence). V was trimmed by 4 bases and J by 1 base, leaving 8 bases between them. The CDR3 loop spans 13 amino acids. The CDR3 sequence: CASSRQTNTEAFF. CDR3 sequence (DNA): TGTGCCAGCAGCCGCCAGACGAACACTGAAGCTTTCTTT.

The V gene is TRBV5-1, the J gene TRBJ2-2; no firm D call. Per the germline V gene, CDR1 is SGHRS and CDR2 is YFSETQ. Trimming stripped 3 bases from V and 4 bases from J, with 19 bases between. The CDR3 extends over 17 amino acids. CDR3 sequence reads: CASSSLLSDRRTGELFF. CDR3 nucleotide sequence: TGCGCCAGCAGCTCACTTTTGAGTGACCGACGCACCGGGGAGCTGTTTTTT.